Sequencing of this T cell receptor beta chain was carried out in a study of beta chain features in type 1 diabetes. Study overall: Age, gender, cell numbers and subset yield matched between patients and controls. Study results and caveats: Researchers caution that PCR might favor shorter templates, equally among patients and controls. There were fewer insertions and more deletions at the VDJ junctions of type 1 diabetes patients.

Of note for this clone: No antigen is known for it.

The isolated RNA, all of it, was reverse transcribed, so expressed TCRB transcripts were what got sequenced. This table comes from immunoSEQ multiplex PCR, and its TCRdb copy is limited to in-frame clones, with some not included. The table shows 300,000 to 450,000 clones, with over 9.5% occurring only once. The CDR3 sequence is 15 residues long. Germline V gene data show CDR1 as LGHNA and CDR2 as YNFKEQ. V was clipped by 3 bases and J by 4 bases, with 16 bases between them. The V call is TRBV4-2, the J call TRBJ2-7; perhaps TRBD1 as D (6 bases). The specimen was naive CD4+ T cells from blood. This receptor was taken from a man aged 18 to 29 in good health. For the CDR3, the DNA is TGTGCCAGCAGCCAGGCTGGACAGTCTGGTTACGAGCAGTACTTC. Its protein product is CASSQAGQSGYEQYF.